Sequencing of this T cell receptor beta chain was carried out in a study of T-cell memory formation after mild COVID-19 (dated by TCRdb to about 2021). Context from the whole study: TCR sequence clusters from the two donors were found to be largely donor specific. Two young, previously healthy adult volunteers made up the cohort, one male and one female. In a couple of donors, T-cell clones that expanded and contracted after mild COVID-19 were followed by sequencing TCRalpha and TCRbeta repertoires longitudinally.

The CDR1 and CDR2 encoded by the germline V gene are SGHVS and FNYEAQ. The CDR3 holds 12 amino acids from the cysteine to the phenylalanine. Kept here is only the CDR3 DNA, which spans 36 bases and is read in frame from base 1. Cut back by 4 bases and 12 bases, the V and J ends lie 16 bases apart. Instrument on record: Illumina NovaSeq 6000. Using 5'RACE with constant-segment primers, TCRalpha and TCRbeta cDNA libraries were constructed, with sample barcodes and unique molecular identifiers added in the process. RNA was extracted from every sample with Trizol reagent. Amplification of the libraries took two PCR steps, and the second step added a second sample barcode plus Illumina TruSeq adapters. The libraries were sequenced on an Illumina NovaSeq using 2 x 150 bp paired-end reads. On the study's bioinformatics: Reads were demultiplexed and collapsed into UMI-guided consensus sequences with migec v1.2.7. Using mixcr v2.1.11, the UMI consensuses were aligned to TRA and TRB V and J templates and assembled into clonotypes. Clonotypes were classified as expanded or contracted when called significant by both edgeR and NoisET, with noise models trained on biological replicates. For edgeR calls, the thresholds were a false discovery rate-adjusted p below 0.01 and a log2 fold-change of 1. As an exploratory analysis of dynamics, max-normalized trajectories of the 1000 most abundant clonotypes were examined by PCA with hierarchical clustering. The CD4 or CD8 phenotype of responding clones was assigned using the separately sequenced CD4+ and CD8+ repertoires. TCRdb trimmed the raw reads at Q25, called clones with MiXCR and kept productive beta chains. Every entry covers one CDR3 protein and lists the most common genes and DNA from its rows. The V and J calls and clone size are TCRdb's, not the authors'. Present in this sample are about 150,000 distinct CDR3 sequences, approximately 21% of which were seen just once. About 2.3% of the sample rests with the top ten.

Ficoll-Paque density gradient centrifugation was the method used to isolate PBMCs. Notes on this clonotype: Its antigen is currently not known. Base-call qualities are not available, and no considerably larger clone is one nucleotide away.

Findings and caveats that apply to the study as a whole: Contracting CD4+ clones were located mainly in the CM and EM memory subsets, whereas CD8+ clones were found to be enriched in EMRA. Only a couple of mild cases were covered in the study, and larger cohorts including severe cases with pre-infection samples were considered necessary. Some responding clones were found in pre-infection memory, which suggests that pre-existing cross-reactive memory T cells took part in the SARS-CoV-2 response. SARS-CoV-2 specificity was not confirmed for the second-wave clones peaking on day 37. Balanced CD4/CD8 phenotypes were observed for clones contracting from day 15 to 85, whereas a bias towards CD4+ was observed for a second wave of clones expanding from day 15 to 37.

The material sequenced was PBMCs or a T cell subset sorted from them (not recorded which). The TCR comes from an adult woman who had mild COVID-19 (a few samples of this study predate the infection). The sample titles of this study are shuffled in the database, so cell type and time point are left out; the donor was told from shared clones. The rearranged chain carries TRBV7-6 and TRBJ2-7; TRBD1 is a weak D gene call, 6 bases matching. The CDR3 region: CASSSYNREMYF. The nucleotide sequence reads TGTGCCAGCAGCTCATACAACAGGGAGATGTACTTC.